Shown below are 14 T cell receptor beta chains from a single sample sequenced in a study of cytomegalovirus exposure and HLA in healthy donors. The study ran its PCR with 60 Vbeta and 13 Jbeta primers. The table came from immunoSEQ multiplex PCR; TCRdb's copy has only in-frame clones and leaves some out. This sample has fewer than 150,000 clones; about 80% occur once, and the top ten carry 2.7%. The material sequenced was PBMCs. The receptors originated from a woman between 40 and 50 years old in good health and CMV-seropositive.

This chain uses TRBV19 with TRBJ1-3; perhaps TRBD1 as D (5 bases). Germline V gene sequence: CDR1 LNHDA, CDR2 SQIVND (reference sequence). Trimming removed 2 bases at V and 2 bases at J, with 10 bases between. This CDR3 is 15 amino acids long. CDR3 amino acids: CASSIRGEAGNTIYF. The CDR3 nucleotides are TGTGCCAGTAGTATAAGGGGTGAAGCTGGAAACACCATATATTTT.

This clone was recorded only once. The CDR3 DNA sequence: TGCGCCAGCAGCCCCGGGACAGACTATGGCTACACCTTC. Its protein product is CASSPGTDYGYTF. V gene TRBV10-1 combines with J gene TRBJ1-2; 7 nucleotides line up with TRBD1. Germline loops: CDR1 WNHNN, CDR2 SYGVQD (reference sequence). The CDR3 has 13 residues. With V trimmed by 6 bases and J by 3 bases, 4 bases remained unmatched.

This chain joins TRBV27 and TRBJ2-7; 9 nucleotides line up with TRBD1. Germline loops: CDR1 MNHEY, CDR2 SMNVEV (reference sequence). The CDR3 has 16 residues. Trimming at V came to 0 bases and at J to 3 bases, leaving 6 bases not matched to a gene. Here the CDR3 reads CASSLSLKGQGYEQYF. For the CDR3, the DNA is TGTGCCAGCAGTTTATCTCTTAAGGGACAGGGCTACGAGCAGTACTTC.

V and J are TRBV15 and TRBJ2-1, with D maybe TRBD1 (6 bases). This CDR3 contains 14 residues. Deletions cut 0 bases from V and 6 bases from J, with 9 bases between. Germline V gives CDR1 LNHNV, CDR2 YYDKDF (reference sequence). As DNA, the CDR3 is TGTGCCACCAGCAGAGACAGGGGTAGCAATGAGCAGTTCTTC. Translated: CATSRDRGSNEQFF.

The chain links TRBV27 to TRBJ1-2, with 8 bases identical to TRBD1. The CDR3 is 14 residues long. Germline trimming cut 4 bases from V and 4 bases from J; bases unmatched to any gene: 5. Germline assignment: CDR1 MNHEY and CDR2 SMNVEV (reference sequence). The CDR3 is CASSYDRGLYGYTF. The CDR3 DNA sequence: TGTGCCAGCAGTTACGACAGGGGCCTCTATGGCTACACCTTC.

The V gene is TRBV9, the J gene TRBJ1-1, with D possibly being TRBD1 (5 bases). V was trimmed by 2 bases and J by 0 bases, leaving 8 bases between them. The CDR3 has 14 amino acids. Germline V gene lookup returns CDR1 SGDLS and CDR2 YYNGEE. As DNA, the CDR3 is TGTGCCAGCAGCGTCGGGGGGGTGAACACTGAAGCTTTCTTT. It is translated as CASSVGGVNTEAFF.

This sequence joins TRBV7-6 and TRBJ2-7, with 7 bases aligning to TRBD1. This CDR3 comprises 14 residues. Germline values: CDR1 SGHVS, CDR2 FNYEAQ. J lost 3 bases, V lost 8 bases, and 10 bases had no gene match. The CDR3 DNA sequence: TGTGCCAGCGGACTGGGGGACAGAGTCTACGAGCAGTACTTC. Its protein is CASGLGDRVYEQYF.

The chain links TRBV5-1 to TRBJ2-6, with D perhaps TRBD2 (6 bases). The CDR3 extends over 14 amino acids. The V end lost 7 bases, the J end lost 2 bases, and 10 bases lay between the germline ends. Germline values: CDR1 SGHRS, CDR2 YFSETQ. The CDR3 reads CASSRGTGANVLTF. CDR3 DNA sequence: TGCGCCAGCTCCCGGGGGACTGGGGCCAACGTCCTGACTTTC.

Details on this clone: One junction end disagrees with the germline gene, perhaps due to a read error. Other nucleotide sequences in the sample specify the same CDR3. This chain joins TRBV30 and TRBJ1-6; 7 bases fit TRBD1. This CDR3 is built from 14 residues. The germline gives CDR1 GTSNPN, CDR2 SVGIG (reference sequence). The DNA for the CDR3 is TGTGCCTGGAATCTGGGACAGCATAATTCCCCCCTCCACTTT. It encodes CAWNLGQHNSPLHF.

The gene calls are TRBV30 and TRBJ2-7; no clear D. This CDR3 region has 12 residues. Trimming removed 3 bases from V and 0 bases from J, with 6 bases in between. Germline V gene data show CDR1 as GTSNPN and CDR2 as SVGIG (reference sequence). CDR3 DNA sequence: TGTGCCTGGAGGGTTAGCTCCTACGAGCAGTACTTC. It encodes CAWRVSSYEQYF.

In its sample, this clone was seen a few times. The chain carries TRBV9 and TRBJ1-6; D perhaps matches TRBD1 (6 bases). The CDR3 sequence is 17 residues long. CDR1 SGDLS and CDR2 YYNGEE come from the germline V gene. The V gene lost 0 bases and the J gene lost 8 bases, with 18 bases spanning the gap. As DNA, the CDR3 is TGTGCCAGCAGCGTAGATAGAAGCAGGGGACCGGATTCACCCCTCCACTTT. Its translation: CASSVDRSRGPDSPLHF.

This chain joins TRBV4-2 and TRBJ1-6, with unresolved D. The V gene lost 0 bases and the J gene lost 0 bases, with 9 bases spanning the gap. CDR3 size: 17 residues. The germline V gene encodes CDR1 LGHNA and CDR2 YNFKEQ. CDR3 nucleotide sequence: TGTGCCAGCAGCCAAGATTCCAGTCTCTCCTATAATTCACCCCTCCACTTT. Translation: CASSQDSSLSYNSPLHF.

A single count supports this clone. This CDR3 reads CASSFRGPNNEQFF. The CDR3 DNA reads as TGTGCCAGCAGCTTTCGGGGTCCCAACAATGAGCAGTTCTTC. This chain uses TRBV5-4 with TRBJ2-1; D perhaps matches TRBD2 (5 bases). Trimming cost V 2 bases and J 5 bases, with 11 bases left between them. Germline CDR1 is SGHNT and CDR2 is YYREEE (reference sequence). The CDR3 length is 14 residues. The variable domain in full, with the rest retrieved from reference TRBV5-4 and TRBJ2-1, is ETGVTQSPTHLIKTRGQQVTLRCSSQSGHNTVSWYQQALGQGPQFIFQYYREEENGRGNFPPRFSGLQFPNYSSELNVNALELDDSALYLCASSFRGPNNEQFFGPGTRLTVL.

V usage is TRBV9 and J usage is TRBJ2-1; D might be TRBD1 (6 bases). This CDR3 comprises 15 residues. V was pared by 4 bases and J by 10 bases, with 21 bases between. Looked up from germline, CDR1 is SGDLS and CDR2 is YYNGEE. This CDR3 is CASSPGTSELHEQFF. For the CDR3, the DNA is TGTGCCAGCAGCCCCGGGACATCTGAGCTCCACGAGCAGTTCTTC.